A single sample gave rise to the 9 T cell receptor beta chains below, sequenced in a study of blood T cell repertoires in COVID-19. Clones were sequenced by immunoSEQ multiplex PCR, and TCRdb holds only the in-frame ones, with some missing. The table lists some 67,000 clones, 88% of them singletons. The sample was peripheral blood. These TCRs come from a woman aged 60 to 75 with acute or convalescent COVID-19.

The gene calls are TRBV5-6 and TRBJ2-6; 7 nucleotides align to TRBD2. There are 17 residues in the CDR3. The germline V gene has CDR1 SGHDT and CDR2 YYEEEE. The ends lost 3 bases at V and 0 bases at J; junction bases unmatched: 6. CDR3 nucleotide sequence: TGTGCCAGCAGCTGGGGCGGGGGACGCTCTGGGGCCAACGTCCTGACTTTC. Translation gives CASSWGGGRSGANVLTF.

This chain joins TRBV2 and TRBJ2-1; the match to TRBD1 covers 7 bases. The CDR3 spans 13 residues. CDR1 and CDR2 from the germline V gene are SNHLY and FYNNEI. The ends lost 8 bases at V and 1 base at J; junction bases unmatched: 2. The CDR3 DNA reads as TGTGCCAGCGCCAGGGGGTCCTACAATGAGCAGTTCTTC. This sequence encodes CASARGSYNEQFF. Supplemented by reference TRBV2 and TRBJ2-1, the full variable domain reads EPEVTQTPSHQVTQMGQEVILRCVPISNHLYFYWYRQILGQKVEFLVSFYNNEISEKSEIFDDQFSVERPDGSNFTLKIRSTKLEDSAMYFCASARGSYNEQFFGPGTRLTVL.

The chain has TRBV28 and TRBJ1-4; possibly TRBD1 for D (6 bases). Germline V gene data show CDR1 as MDHEN and CDR2 as SYDVKM. The CDR3 consists of 15 residues. Between the trimmed V and J ends, which lost 3 bases and 3 bases, there was a span of 11 bases. In DNA, the CDR3 is TGTGCCAGCAGTTTGTTCGGGACATCTAATGAAAAACTGTTTTTT. This translates into CASSLFGTSNEKLFF.

The CDR3 loop is CASSELRRVPQHF. CDR3 nucleotide sequence: TGCGCCAGCAGTGAGCTACGACGGGTGCCCCAGCATTTT. The chain joins TRBV10-1 to TRBJ1-5; D unclear. Germline V gene lookup returns CDR1 WNHNN and CDR2 SYGVQD (reference sequence). Deletions cut 2 bases from V and 9 bases from J, with 11 bases between. The CDR3 loop spans 13 amino acids.

J is TRBJ2-5 and V is TRBV5-4; TRBD2 agrees at 13 bases. Trimming took 4 bases from V and 5 from J; bases not matched to a gene: 8. This CDR3 is 16 amino acids long. Germline V lookup: CDR1 SGHNT, CDR2 YYREEE (reference sequence). CDR3: CASSPATGLAGETQYF. The CDR3 DNA is TGTGCCAGCAGCCCCGCCACGGGACTAGCGGGGGAGACCCAGTACTTC.

This clone has only a few counts. This chain joins TRBV7-9 and TRBJ2-1; D possibly corresponds to TRBD2 (5 bases). The V end was cut by 0 bases, the J end by 9 bases, with 18 bases between. From germline, CDR1 is SEHNR and CDR2 FQNEAQ (reference sequence). This CDR3 comprises 16 residues. The CDR3 nucleotides are TGTGCCAGCAGCTTAGCTGGGCGGGTTGACCGAGGTGAGCAGTTCTTC. This codes for CASSLAGRVDRGEQFF.

This rearrangement joins TRBV7-9 to TRBJ1-5, with TRBD1 matching over 7 bases. This CDR3 has 12 amino acids. Germline trimming cut 9 bases from V and 6 bases from J; bases unmatched to any gene: 5. CDR1 SEHNR and CDR2 FQNEAQ come from the germline V gene (reference sequence). CDR3 loop: CASSQGTQPQHF. In nucleotides, the CDR3 is TGTGCCAGTTCACAGGGGACTCAGCCCCAGCATTTT.

The chain employs TRBV6-2 or TRBV6-3 and TRBJ2-1; 11 positions agree with TRBD2. This CDR3 region has 17 residues. Losses at the gene ends were 1 base for V and 7 bases for J; bases not matched to a gene: 9. CDR1 and CDR2 (germline): MNHEY, SVGEGT. DNA for the CDR3: TGTGCCAGCAGTTACTTTCGAGTAACTAGCGGGAGTAATGAGCAGTTCTTC. Translating gives CASSYFRVTSGSNEQFF.

This sequence joins TRBV30 and TRBJ1-2; D remains ambiguous. CDR3 length equals 12 residues. Trimming took 7 bases from V and 3 from J, leaving 12 bases between them. Per the germline V gene, CDR1 is GTSNPN and CDR2 is SVGIG (reference sequence). CDR3 DNA: TGTGCCTTGGCCCCTAGTGACTATGGCTACACCTTC. Its translation is CALAPSDYGYTF.